This T cell receptor beta chain was recorded in a study of blood T cells in healthy people across ages. Sample-barcoded 5' priming and a J-beta primer mix drove a second PCR of 7 to 11 cycles. TCRdb ran MiXCR on the 5' RACE reads and lists one entry per CDR3 protein. The data contain about 400,000 distinct CDR3 sequences, about half of them singletons. A word on this clonotype: Its antigen remains unidentified.

The CDR3 covers 16 residues. With 2 bases clipped from V and 2 bases from J, the junction kept 4 bases outside the gene matches. Germline CDR1 KGHSH, CDR2 LQKENI. Broader study findings: Unsorted PBMCs ruled out conclusive naive versus antigen-experienced comparison. Shifts in expanded clonotypes may have been confounded by donor CMV status, which was unknown.

The sequence was obtained from a man aged 55 to 70 in good health. Specimen: blood. This chain uses TRBV18 with TRBJ2-3; TRBD2 aligns across 10 bases. CDR3 bases: TGTGCCAGCTCACCATCACTAGCGGGAACCACAGATACGCAGTATTTT. Residues: CASSPSLAGTTDTQYF.